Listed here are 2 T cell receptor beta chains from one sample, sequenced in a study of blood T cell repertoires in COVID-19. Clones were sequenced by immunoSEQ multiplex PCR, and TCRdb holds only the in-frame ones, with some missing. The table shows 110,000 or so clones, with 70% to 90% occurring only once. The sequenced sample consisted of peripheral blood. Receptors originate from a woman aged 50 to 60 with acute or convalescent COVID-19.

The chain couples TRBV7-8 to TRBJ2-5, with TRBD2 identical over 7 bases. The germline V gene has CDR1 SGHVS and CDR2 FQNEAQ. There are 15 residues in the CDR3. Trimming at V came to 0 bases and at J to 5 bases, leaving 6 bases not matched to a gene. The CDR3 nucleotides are TGTGCCAGCAGCTTAGCGCCCCAGGGAGGGGAGACCCAGTACTTC. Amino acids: CASSLAPQGGETQYF.

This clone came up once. The CDR3 sequence: CASSPLGTGEYEQYF. The CDR3 DNA reads TGCGCCAGCAGCCCCTTAGGGACAGGGGAATACGAGCAGTACTTC. The rearrangement uses TRBV4-1 and TRBJ2-7; 10 bases match TRBD1. After removal of 4 bases from V and 4 bases from J, the junction contained 7 bases not matched to a gene. CDR3 length: 15 amino acids. Germline V gene sequence: CDR1 MGHRA, CDR2 YSYEKL.